A selection of T cell receptor beta chains follows, all from one sample in a study of beta chain features in type 1 diabetes. The table came from immunoSEQ multiplex PCR; TCRdb's copy has only in-frame clones and leaves some out. Here the sample spans about 450,000 clones, over 10% being singletons. The sequencing input was naive CD4+ T cells from blood. Receptors originate from a woman aged 18-35 years in good health. Each CDR3 is given with its conserved first and last residue. Each record gives: V gene, clone size, D gene, CDR3 protein. The D gene is left open where the match is weak. Clone size is given for some rows only: seen once, a few or many times, or a class if the clone is expanded.

TRBV18 NA TRBD2 CASSRQLAAQETQYF
TRBV5-6 NA TRBD2 CASSRGLAGYNEQFF
TRBV5-1 NA NA CASSPTVSGNTIYF
TRBV9 few NA CASTGSTDTQYF
TRBV5-1 NA NA CASSSRGGLFF
TRBV5-6 few NA CASSPRGATGELFF
TRBV7-2 few NA CASSLVGQPRGELFF
TRBV4-3 NA NA CASSQRSSNADTQYF
TRBV7-6 few NA CASSSRTTGANVLTF
TRBV14 few TRBD1 CASSQGQGGETQYF
TRBV10-3 few TRBD2 CAISERGLGETQYF
TRBV5-1 NA NA CASSLTTSGANVLTF
TRBV28 many NA CASTRALAKNIQYF
TRBV29-1 NA NA CSVAVTLQFF
TRBV30 few NA CASSWASEKLFF
TRBV4-1 NA NA CASSQDWAGANVLTF
TRBV2 few TRBD1 CASDREDNQPQHF
TRBV18 few NA CASSSTGIQETQYF
TRBV4-3 NA NA CASSRDYGVGELFF
TRBV5-5 few NA CASSLDPGSYNEQFF
TRBV5-6 few NA CASSLVPGMNTEAFF